The 22 T cell receptor beta chains below come from one sample, sequenced in a study of T cells in Graves' hyperthyroidism and ophthalmopathy (dated by TCRdb to about 2019). Library preparation employed multiplex PCR. Instrument used: Illumina HiSeq 2000. The TCR beta CDR3 regions were amplified from RNA transcripts. For the first round of RT-PCR on the TCR CDR3, the HTBI primer set was used together with the Qiagen OneStep RT-PCR kit. Using fastp trimming at Q25 and MiXCR clonotype assembly, TCRdb reanalyzed the public sequencing data and kept in-frame beta chains. CDR3 protein sequences are deduplicated, and each keeps its most common genes and DNA. The sample contains some 620,000 distinct CDR3 sequences, 15% to 20% of them found a single time. Clones ranked in the top ten supply 3.5% to 4% of the sample. The sequenced sample consisted of blood. These receptor sequences come from a woman aged 25 to 39 with Graves' hyperthyroidism.

The table lists this clonotype with a few counts. The genes are TRBV12-3 or TRBV12-4 and TRBJ1-6; tentatively, D is TRBD1 (6 bases). Trimming took off 3 bases at V and 3 bases at J, with 15 bases between the two ends. The CDR3 spans 17 residues. The chain's CDR3 is CASSFYGQRIYNSPLHF. The CDR3 DNA reads as TGTGCCAGCAGTTTTTACGGACAGAGGATCTATAATTCACCCCTCCACTTT.

This clonotype was counted at least ten times. This chain uses TRBV20-1 with TRBJ2-5; a possible D gene is TRBD2 (5 bases). Germline CDR1 DFQATT, CDR2 SNEGSKA (reference sequence). V was shortened by 2 bases and J by 3 bases, with 16 bases between the two germline ends. This CDR3 is 15 amino acids long. CDR3 sequence (DNA): TGCAGTGCTAGAAGGTCGATATGGGGAGAAGAGACCCAGTACTTC. Translating it yields CSARRSIWGEETQYF.

At least ten counts were recorded for this clonotype. This chain connects TRBV7-2 to TRBJ2-1; D remains ambiguous. Germline CDR1 reads SGHTA; CDR2 reads FQGNSA. Trimming left V 2 bases short and J 6 bases short, with 11 bases between. This CDR3 has 14 amino acids. The CDR3 coding sequence is TGTGCCAGCAGCTTAAGAGTGTCTTCCAATGAGCAGTTCTTC. Translated: CASSLRVSSNEQFF.

V and J are TRBV12-3 or TRBV12-4 and TRBJ2-5; D possibly corresponds to TRBD2 (5 bases). V was pared by 3 bases and J by 0 bases, with 8 bases between. This CDR3 comprises 14 residues. This CDR3 reads CASSFQADQETQYF. As DNA, the CDR3 is TGTGCCAGCAGTTTTCAAGCGGACCAAGAGACCCAGTACTTC.

The table lists this clonotype with many counts. V usage is TRBV11-2 and J usage is TRBJ2-1; no reliable D call. Trimming removed 4 bases from V and 9 bases from J, with 10 bases in between. The CDR3 totals 12 residues. Per germline, CDR1 SGHAT and CDR2 FQNNGV. The DNA of the CDR3 is TGTGCCAGCAGCTCCGGTTTACCTGAGCAGTTCTTC. It codes for CASSSGLPEQFF.

This clonotype was seen at least ten times. The CDR3 DNA reads TGTGCCAGCAAGGGGGGTGAAAAACTGTTTTTT. Protein: CASKGGEKLFF. V is TRBV6-1 and J is TRBJ1-4; the D gene is possibly TRBD1 (6 bases). The CDR3 spans 11 residues. The V and J ends lost 7 bases and 7 bases respectively, with 7 bases between them. The germline gives CDR1 MNHNS, CDR2 SASEGT.

The V gene is TRBV29-1, the J gene TRBJ1-2; D gene uncertain. Germline CDR1 reads SQVTM; CDR2 reads ANQGSEA. This CDR3 has 12 residues. V lost 3 bases to trimming and J lost 1 base, with 6 bases between them. The CDR3 sequence: CSVDSLNYGYTF. As DNA, the CDR3 is TGCAGCGTTGATTCACTTAACTATGGCTACACCTTC.

This clonotype was detected many times. The chain employs TRBV28 and TRBJ1-2; TRBD1 aligns across 9 bases. The CDR3 contains 15 residues. Germline CDR1 reads MDHEN; CDR2 reads SYDVKM. The V and J ends lost 5 bases and 4 bases, in that order; junction bases with no gene match: 8. CDR3 protein: CASSTHRGLPYGYTF. The CDR3 bases are TGTGCCAGCAGTACCCACAGGGGGCTACCCTATGGCTACACCTTC.

This clonotype appeared a few times. The CDR3, as DNA: TGTGCCAGCAGTGTGACTAGCGGGCCGTCCGCGAACACCGGGGAGCTGTTTTTT. The encoded protein is CASSVTSGPSANTGELFF. The chain joins TRBV2 to TRBJ2-2; 10 bases match TRBD2. Trimming cost V 4 bases and J 0 bases; bases outside gene matches: 8. The V gene's germline CDR1 is SNHLY and CDR2 FYNNEI. The CDR3 contains 18 residues.

This clonotype turned up a few times. The rearrangement joins TRBV29-1 to TRBJ1-1; no firm D call. Trimming took 2 bases from V and 3 from J, leaving 7 bases between them. The CDR3 is 12 residues long. CDR1 and CDR2 (germline): SQVTM, ANQGSEA. The CDR3 region is CSVEWVYTEAFF. The DNA for the CDR3 is TGCAGCGTTGAATGGGTGTACACTGAAGCTTTCTTT.

The rearrangement links TRBV7-9 to TRBJ2-2; 8 nucleotides align to TRBD1. The CDR3 contains 18 residues. Germline V gives CDR1 SEHNR, CDR2 FQNEAQ (reference sequence). Trimming removed 2 bases from V and 1 base from J; junction bases left unmatched: 9. The CDR3 loop is CASSLPTSGTGNTGELFF. In DNA form, the CDR3 reads TGTGCCAGCAGCTTACCTACTTCCGGGACAGGGAACACCGGGGAGCTGTTTTTT. The full variable domain, its missing parts supplied by reference TRBV7-9 and TRBJ2-2, is DTGVSQNPRHKITKRGQNVTFRCDPISEHNRLYWYRQTLGQGPEFLTYFQNEAQLEKSRLLSDRFSAERPKGSFSTLEIQRTEQGDSAMYLCASSLPTSGTGNTGELFFGEGSRLTVL.

Concerning this clonotype: This may be a read error, as it is one base from a much larger clone. The chain has TRBV6-2 or TRBV6-3 and TRBJ1-1; tentative D call: TRBD1 (5 bases). The length of the CDR3 is 15 residues. Germline CDR1 MNHEY, CDR2 SVGEGT. V was cut by 6 bases and J by 1 base, with 15 bases left in between. The CDR3 DNA is TGTGCCAGCAGCTTAAATTATCAGGGGAACACTGAAGCTTTCTTT. Its translation is CASSLNYQGNTEAFF.

The J gene is TRBJ2-7, the V gene TRBV13, with TRBD1 identical over 8 bases. The CDR3 has 14 amino acids. The germline CDR1 and CDR2 sequences are PRHDT and FYEKMQ (reference sequence). The V segment lost 5 bases and the J segment 5 bases; nucleotides outside the gene matches: 8. The CDR3 bases are TGTGCCAGCAGCCCTCCGGGACAGGTTAACGAGCAGTACTTC. This encodes CASSPPGQVNEQYF.

This chain connects TRBV9 to TRBJ1-1; 7 nucleotides match TRBD1. In germline, CDR1 is SGDLS, CDR2 YYNGEE. The V segment lost 3 bases and the J segment 6 bases; nucleotides outside the gene matches: 5. This CDR3 contains 13 residues. CDR3 in amino acids: CASSGDSGAEAFF. The CDR3 DNA sequence: TGTGCCAGCAGCGGGGACAGTGGGGCTGAAGCTTTCTTT.

The rearrangement uses TRBV5-1 and TRBJ2-5; D is uncertain. V shed 0 bases and J shed 5 bases, with 11 bases lying between them. The CDR3 contains 14 residues. Germline V gene data show CDR1 as SGHRS and CDR2 as YFSETQ. CDR3 sequence reads: CASSLEGYLETQYF. DNA of the CDR3: TGCGCCAGCAGCTTGGAAGGATATCTCGAGACCCAGTACTTC. The whole variable domain, filled in from reference TRBV5-1 and TRBJ2-5, reads KAGVTQTPRYLIKTRGQQVTLSCSPISGHRSVSWYQQTPGQGLQFLFEYFSETQRNKGNFPGRFSGRQFSNSRSEMNVSTLELGDSALYLCASSLEGYLETQYFGPGTRLLVL.

This clonotype was recorded many times. The V call is TRBV2, the J call TRBJ2-1, with unresolved D. The CDR3 has 13 residues. CDR1 and CDR2 (germline): SNHLY, FYNNEI. The V gene lost 3 bases and the J gene lost 7 bases, with 10 bases spanning the gap. CDR3 sequence: CASSESVWNEQFF. The CDR3 DNA reads as TGTGCCAGCAGTGAGTCGGTTTGGAATGAGCAGTTCTTC. Supplemented by reference TRBV2 and TRBJ2-1, the full variable domain reads EPEVTQTPSHQVTQMGQEVILRCVPISNHLYFYWYRQILGQKVEFLVSFYNNEISEKSEIFDDQFSVERPDGSNFTLKIRSTKLEDSAMYFCASSESVWNEQFFGPGTRLTVL.

This clonotype was counted a few times. The rearrangement links TRBV29-1 to TRBJ2-7; D remains ambiguous. V shed 2 bases and J shed 3 bases, with 8 bases lying between them. Looked up from germline, CDR1 is SQVTM and CDR2 is ANQGSEA. The CDR3 runs 12 residues. The CDR3 bases are TGCAGCGTTGAACACGGAGACTACGAGCAGTACTTC. Residues: CSVEHGDYEQYF.

This clonotype was picked up many times. This sequence joins TRBV7-3 and TRBJ2-5; the D gene could be TRBD1 or TRBD2 (6 bases each). V gave up 5 bases and J gave up 5 bases, with 21 bases separating them. The germline V gene has CDR1 SGHTA and CDR2 FQGTGA. The CDR3 is 16 residues long. CDR3 nucleotide sequence: TGTGCCAGCAGCCAAGGAATCAGGGGAGGTGGGGAGACCCAGTACTTC. Translated, it gives CASSQGIRGGGETQYF.

About this clonotype: A much larger clone is a single base away; this may be a read error. The chain is built from TRBV20-1 and TRBJ2-3; 9 bases match TRBD2. The CDR3 has 15 amino acids. In germline, CDR1 is DFQATT, CDR2 SNEGSKA (reference sequence). CDR3 loop: CSARWRGGSTYTQYF. Written as DNA, the CDR3 is TGCAGTGCTAGATGGCGGGGGGGGAGCACATATACGCAGTATTTT.

This clonotype was observed at least ten times. The V call is TRBV6-4, the J call TRBJ2-7, with 8 bases matching TRBD1. Germline CDR1 and CDR2: MRHNA and SNTAGT. V gave up 0 bases and J gave up 6 bases; unmatched junction bases: 4. The CDR3 is 14 amino acids. CDR3 bases: TGTGCCAGCAGTGACTCCCGGACAGGGAGCGAGCAGTACTTC. Encoded protein: CASSDSRTGSEQYF.

This clonotype appeared many times. The chain has TRBV12-3 or TRBV12-4 and TRBJ2-3; maybe TRBD2 (5 bases). Trimming removed 3 bases from V and 2 bases from J, with 15 bases in between. The CDR3 consists of 16 residues. The CDR3 DNA reads as TGTGCCAGCAGTTTTAAGCCGGGGAGTGACACAGATACGCAGTATTTT. This codes for CASSFKPGSDTDTQYF.

The chain employs TRBV28 and TRBJ2-6; D could derive from TRBD1 or TRBD2 (6 bases each). Germline V gene data show CDR1 as MDHEN and CDR2 as SYDVKM. The germline V and J ends were trimmed by 2 bases and 0 bases, with 20 bases remaining between them. The CDR3 sequence is 20 residues long. The CDR3 region has the DNA TGTGCCAGCAGTTTAATAGGGTATGTGGGGGGCCCCTCTGGGGCCAACGTCCTGACTTTC. Translation gives CASSLIGYVGGPSGANVLTF.